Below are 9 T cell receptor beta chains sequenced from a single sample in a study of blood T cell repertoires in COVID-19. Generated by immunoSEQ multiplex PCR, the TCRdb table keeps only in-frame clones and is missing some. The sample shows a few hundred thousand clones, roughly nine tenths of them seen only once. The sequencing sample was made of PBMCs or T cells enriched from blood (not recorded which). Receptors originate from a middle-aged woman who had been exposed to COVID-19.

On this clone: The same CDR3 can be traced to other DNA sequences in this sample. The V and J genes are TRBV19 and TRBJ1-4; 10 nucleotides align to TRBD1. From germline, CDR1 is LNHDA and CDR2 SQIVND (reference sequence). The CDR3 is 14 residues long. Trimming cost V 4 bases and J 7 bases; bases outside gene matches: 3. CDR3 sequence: CASSRDRGGEKLFF. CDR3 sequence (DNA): TGTGCCAGTAGTAGGGACAGGGGCGGTGAAAAACTGTTTTTT.

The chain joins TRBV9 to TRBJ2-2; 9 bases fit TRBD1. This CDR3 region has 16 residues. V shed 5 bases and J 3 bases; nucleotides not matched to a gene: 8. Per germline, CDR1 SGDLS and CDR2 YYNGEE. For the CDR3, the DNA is TGTGCCAGCAGTACCAGACAGGGGGGCGACACCGGGGAGCTGTTTTTT. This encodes CASSTRQGGDTGELFF.

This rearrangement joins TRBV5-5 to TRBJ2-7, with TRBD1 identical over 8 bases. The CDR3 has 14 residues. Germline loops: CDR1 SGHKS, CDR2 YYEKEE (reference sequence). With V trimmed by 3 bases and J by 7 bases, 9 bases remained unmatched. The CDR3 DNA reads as TGTGCCAGCAGCTCTCGGACAGGGTTGGGGGAGCAGTACTTC. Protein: CASSSRTGLGEQYF.

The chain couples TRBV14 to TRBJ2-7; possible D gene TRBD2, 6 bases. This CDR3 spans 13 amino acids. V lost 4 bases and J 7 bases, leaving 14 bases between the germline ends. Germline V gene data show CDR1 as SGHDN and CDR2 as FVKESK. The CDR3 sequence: CASSRGRSGEQYF. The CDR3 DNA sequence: TGTGCCAGCAGCCGTGGGAGGTCTGGGGAGCAGTACTTC.

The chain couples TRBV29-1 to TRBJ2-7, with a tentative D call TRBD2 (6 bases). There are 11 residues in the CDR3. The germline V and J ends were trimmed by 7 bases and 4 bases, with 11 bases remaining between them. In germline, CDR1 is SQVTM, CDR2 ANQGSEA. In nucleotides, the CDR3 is TGCAGCGAGTCCGGGGGTTACGAGCAGTACTTC. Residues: CSESGGYEQYF.

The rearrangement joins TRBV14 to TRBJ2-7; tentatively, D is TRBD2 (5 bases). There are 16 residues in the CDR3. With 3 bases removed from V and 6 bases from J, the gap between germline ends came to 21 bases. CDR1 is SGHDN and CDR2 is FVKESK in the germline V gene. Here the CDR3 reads CASSQGRLPFAGEQYF. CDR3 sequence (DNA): TGTGCCAGCAGCCAGGGGAGACTCCCCTTCGCGGGCGAGCAGTACTTC.

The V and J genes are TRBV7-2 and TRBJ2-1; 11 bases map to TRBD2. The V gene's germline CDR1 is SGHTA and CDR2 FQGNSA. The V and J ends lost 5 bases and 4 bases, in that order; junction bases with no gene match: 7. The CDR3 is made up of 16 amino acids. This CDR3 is CASSQAGTSGYNEQFF. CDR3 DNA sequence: TGTGCCAGCAGCCAAGCCGGGACTAGCGGTTACAATGAGCAGTTCTTC.

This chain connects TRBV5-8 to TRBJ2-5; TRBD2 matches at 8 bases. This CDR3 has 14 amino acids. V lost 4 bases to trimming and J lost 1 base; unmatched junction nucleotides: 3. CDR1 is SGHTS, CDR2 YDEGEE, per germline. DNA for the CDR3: TGTGCCAGCAGCGTCGGGACTAGCCAAGAGACCCAGTACTTC. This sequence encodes CASSVGTSQETQYF. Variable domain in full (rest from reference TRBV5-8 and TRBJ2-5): EAGVTQSPTHLIKTRGQQATLRCSPISGHTSVYWYQQALGLGLQFLLWYDEGEERNRGNFPPRFSGRQFPNYSSELNVNALELEDSALYLCASSVGTSQETQYFGPGTRLLVL.

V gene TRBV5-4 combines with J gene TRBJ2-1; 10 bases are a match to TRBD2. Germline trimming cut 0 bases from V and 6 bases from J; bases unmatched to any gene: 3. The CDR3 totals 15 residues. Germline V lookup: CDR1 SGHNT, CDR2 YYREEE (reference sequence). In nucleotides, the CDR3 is TGTGCCAGCAGCTTGGAATCTAGCGGGGGCAATGAGCAGTTCTTC. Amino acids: CASSLESSGGNEQFF.